The rows below give T cell receptor beta chains drawn from one sample of a study of read filtering for tumor transcriptome and immune sequencing. Each CDR3 protein gets one entry after TCRdb re-called the reads with MiXCR. The data show some 120,000 distinct CDR3 sequences, with 10% to 15% seen just once and about 11% held by the top ten. Sequencing used a population of CD138-negative cells sorted from bone marrow. These receptors came from a donor at least 40 years old with multiple myeloma. CDR3s leave out the opening cysteine and the closing phenylalanine or tryptophan. A clone size is listed for some rows: how often the clone was seen (once, few, many), or a class if it is expanded.

size,V,J,CDR3
many,TRBV7-2,TRBJ2-7,ASSSGGRASAEQY
-,TRBV27,TRBJ2-6,ASSLSSFGIQGSGANVLT
many,TRBV6-6,TRBJ2-3,ASSYPGLAGGQRITNTQY
few,TRBV7-2,TRBJ2-6,ASSLDSAQERVLT
many,TRBV18,TRBJ1-1,ASSRGQGDTEAF
-,TRBV7-9,TRBJ2-7,ASSWGEQGIEQY
many,TRBV28,TRBJ2-3,ASSPTRAYNTQY
-,TRBV2,TRBJ1-1,ACTGEGGTEAF
few,TRBV10-3,TRBJ1-2,ATGTESFYGYT
few,TRBV5-1,TRBJ2-4,ASSLVGDPNNIQY
many,TRBV29-1,TRBJ2-1,SVAGVRNEQF
many,TRBV7-2,TRBJ1-1,ASSLGRWGATEAF
few,TRBV2,TRBJ2-5,ASRWTAQETQY
many,TRBV7-9,TRBJ2-2,ASSPQGQTNTGELF
many,TRBV28,TRBJ1-5,ASSLWSNQPQH
many,TRBV20-1,TRBJ2-1,SASRTGPPNEQF
many,TRBV4-1,TRBJ2-2,ASSQVAREASGELF
many,TRBV29-1,TRBJ1-1,SAEQGDTEAF
many,TRBV5-1,TRBJ2-3,ASTPRFGSTSTDTQY
many,TRBV20-1,TRBJ2-7,SAHTSGRIYEQY
many,TRBV6-1,TRBJ2-1,ASSLGTSGSYNEQF
many,TRBV20-1,TRBJ2-1,SATEVADEQF
few,TRBV20-1,TRBJ1-1,RASERWNTEAF
many,TRBV4-2,TRBJ2-2,ASSQNTRGGTGELF
-,TRBV20-1,TRBJ1-5,SARGTNSNQPQH
many,TRBV7-9,TRBJ2-4,ASTPGAKNIQY
few,TRBV20-1,TRBJ2-1,SARAGGDRNEQF
many,TRBV12-3/TRBV12-4,TRBJ1-5,ASSLLSNQPQH
few,TRBV29-1,TRBJ1-3,SVEDQAGGNTIY
many,TRBV5-1,TRBJ2-5,ASSQTGASQETQY
few,TRBV5-4,TRBJ2-5,ASSLWDQETQY
-,TRBV6-5,TRBJ2-5,ASSYAYWVSGTQY
-,TRBV5-5,TRBJ1-1,ASSPRWAGGTGAF
many,TRBV7-9,TRBJ2-1,ASSSLGTGNNEQF
many,TRBV6-2/TRBV6-3,TRBJ1-2,ASSQRQTFNYGYT
many,TRBV3-1,TRBJ2-3,ASSQGTAHTDTQY